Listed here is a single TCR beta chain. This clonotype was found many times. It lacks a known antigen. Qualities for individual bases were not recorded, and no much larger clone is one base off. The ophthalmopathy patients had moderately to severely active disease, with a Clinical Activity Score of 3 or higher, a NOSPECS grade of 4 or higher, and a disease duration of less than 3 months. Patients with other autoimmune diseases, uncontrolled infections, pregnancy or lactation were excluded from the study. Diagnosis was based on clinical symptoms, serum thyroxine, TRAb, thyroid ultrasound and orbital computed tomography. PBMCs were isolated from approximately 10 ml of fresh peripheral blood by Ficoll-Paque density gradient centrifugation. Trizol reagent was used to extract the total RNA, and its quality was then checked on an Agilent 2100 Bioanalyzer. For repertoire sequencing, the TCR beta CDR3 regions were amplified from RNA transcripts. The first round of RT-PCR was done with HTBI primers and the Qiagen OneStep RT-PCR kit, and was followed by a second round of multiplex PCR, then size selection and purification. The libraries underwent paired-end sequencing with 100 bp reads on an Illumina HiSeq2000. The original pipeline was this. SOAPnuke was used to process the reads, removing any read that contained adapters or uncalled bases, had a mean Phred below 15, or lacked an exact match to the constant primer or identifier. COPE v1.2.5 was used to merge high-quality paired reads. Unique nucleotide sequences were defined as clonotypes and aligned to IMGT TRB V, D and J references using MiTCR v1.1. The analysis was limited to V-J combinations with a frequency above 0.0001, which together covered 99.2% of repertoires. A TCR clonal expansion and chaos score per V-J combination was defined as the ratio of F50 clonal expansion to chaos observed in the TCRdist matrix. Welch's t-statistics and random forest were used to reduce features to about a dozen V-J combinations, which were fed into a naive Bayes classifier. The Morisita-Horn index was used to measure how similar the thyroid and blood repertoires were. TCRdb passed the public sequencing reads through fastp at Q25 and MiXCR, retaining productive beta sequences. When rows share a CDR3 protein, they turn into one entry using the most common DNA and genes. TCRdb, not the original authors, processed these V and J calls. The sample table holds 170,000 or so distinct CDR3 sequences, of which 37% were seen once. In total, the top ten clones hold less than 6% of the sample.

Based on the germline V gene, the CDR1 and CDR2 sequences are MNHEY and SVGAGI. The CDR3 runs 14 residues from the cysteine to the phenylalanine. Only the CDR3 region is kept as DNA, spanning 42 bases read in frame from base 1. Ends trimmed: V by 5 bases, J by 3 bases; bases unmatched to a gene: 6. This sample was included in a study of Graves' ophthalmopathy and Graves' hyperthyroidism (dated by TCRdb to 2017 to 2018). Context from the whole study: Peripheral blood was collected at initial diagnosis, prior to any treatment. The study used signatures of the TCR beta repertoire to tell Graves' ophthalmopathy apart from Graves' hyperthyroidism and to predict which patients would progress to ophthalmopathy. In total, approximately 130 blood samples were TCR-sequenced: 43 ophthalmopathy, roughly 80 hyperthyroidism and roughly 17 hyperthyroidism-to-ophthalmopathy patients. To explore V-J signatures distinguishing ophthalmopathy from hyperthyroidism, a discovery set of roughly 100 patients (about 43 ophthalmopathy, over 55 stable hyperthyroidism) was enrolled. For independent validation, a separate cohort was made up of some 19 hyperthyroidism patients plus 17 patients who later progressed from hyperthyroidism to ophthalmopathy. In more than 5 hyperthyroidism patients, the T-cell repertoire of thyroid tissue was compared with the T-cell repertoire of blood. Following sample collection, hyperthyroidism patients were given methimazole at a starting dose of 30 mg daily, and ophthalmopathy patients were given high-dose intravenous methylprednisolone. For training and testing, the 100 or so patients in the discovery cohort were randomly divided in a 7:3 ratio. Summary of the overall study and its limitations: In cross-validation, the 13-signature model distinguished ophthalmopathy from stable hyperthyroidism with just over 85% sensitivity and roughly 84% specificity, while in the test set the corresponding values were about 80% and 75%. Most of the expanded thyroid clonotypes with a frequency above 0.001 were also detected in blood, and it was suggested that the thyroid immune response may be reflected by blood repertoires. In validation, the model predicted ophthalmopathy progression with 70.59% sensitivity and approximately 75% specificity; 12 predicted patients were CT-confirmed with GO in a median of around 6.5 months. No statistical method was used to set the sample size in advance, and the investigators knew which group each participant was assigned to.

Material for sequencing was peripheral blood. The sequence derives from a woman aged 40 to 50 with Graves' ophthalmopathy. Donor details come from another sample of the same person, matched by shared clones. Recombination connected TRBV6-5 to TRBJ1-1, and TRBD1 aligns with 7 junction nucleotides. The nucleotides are TGTGCCAGCAGTCGACAGGGAAGAGACACTGAAGCTTTCTTT. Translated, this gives CASSRQGRDTEAFF.